The rows below give T cell receptor beta chains drawn from one sample of a study of CD8 T cells in Susac syndrome. TCRdb fed the immunoSEQ multiplex PCR reads into MiXCR, producing one record per CDR3 protein. The sample lists 65,000 to 80,000 distinct CDR3 sequences, 75% to 95% occurring once. The sequencing sample was made of CD8+ T cells from PBMCs. Every receptor here comes from a human donor with multiple sclerosis. CDR3s include the opening cysteine and the closing phenylalanine or tryptophan. The order of the fields is clone size, D gene, V gene, J gene, CDR3 protein, CDR3 DNA. The D gene is left open where the match is weak. Rows may omit the clone size; those that give it use once, few, many or a size class.

NA	TRBD1	TRBV13	TRBJ1-1	CASSLEGQGIYGVSSTEAFF	TGTGCCAGCAGCTTAGAGGGACAGGGTATTTATGGGGTGTCGTCCACTGAAGCTTTCTTT
NA	NA	TRBV28	TRBJ2-7	CASRGRGTAPYEQYF	TGTGCCAGCAGGGGTCGCGGGACGGCACCCTACGAGCAGTACTTC
NA	NA	TRBV12-3/TRBV12-4	TRBJ1-5	CASSLGWVEYSNQPQHF	TGTGCCAGCAGTTTGGGATGGGTGGAATATAGCAATCAGCCCCAGCATTTT
few	NA	TRBV7-8	TRBJ2-5	CASSLGSETQYF	TGTGCCAGCAGCTTAGGGTCGGAGACCCAGTACTTC
NA	NA	TRBV3-1	TRBJ2-2	CASSQDAGELFF	TGTGCCAGCAGCCAAGATGCCGGGGAGCTGTTTTTT
NA	TRBD2	TRBV5-1	TRBJ2-5	CASSLVPGAGGVGTQYF	TGCGCCAGCAGCTTGGTTCCGGGAGCGGGAGGCGTAGGGACCCAGTACTTC
once	TRBD1	TRBV5-6	TRBJ1-1	CASSPYGQALGTEAFF	TGTGCCAGCAGCCCATACGGACAGGCCCTAGGCACTGAAGCTTTCTTT
NA	TRBD2	TRBV5-1	TRBJ2-7	CATSWTSGLTYEQYF	TGCGCCACCTCCTGGACTAGCGGGCTCACCTACGAGCAGTACTTC
NA	NA	TRBV6-6	TRBJ2-7	CASSPLLWAYEQYF	TGTGCCAGCAGTCCCCTGTTGTGGGCCTACGAGCAGTACTTC
few	TRBD1	TRBV12-3/TRBV12-4	TRBJ2-7	CASRAQTGVPHEQYF	TGTGCCAGCAGAGCCCAGACAGGGGTCCCCCACGAGCAGTACTTC
NA	NA	TRBV11-1	TRBJ2-5	CASSLGTGWEEPETQYF	TGTGCCAGCAGCTTAGGGACTGGTTGGGAGGAACCGGAGACCCAGTACTTC
NA	NA	TRBV2	TRBJ2-2	CATATYTGELFF	TGTGCCACCGCCACTTACACCGGGGAGCTGTTTTTT
once	TRBD2	TRBV9	TRBJ2-2	CASRTHPGLGLPGELFF	TGTGCCAGCAGAACACACCCGGGACTAGGGTTGCCCGGGGAGCTGTTTTTT
NA	NA	TRBV2	TRBJ2-5	CASSELAGQETQYF	TGTGCCAGCAGTGAATTGGCCGGACAAGAGACCCAGTACTTC
NA	TRBD2	TRBV29-1	TRBJ2-1	CSVGGTSGRDEQFF	TGCAGCGTGGGCGGGACTAGCGGGAGAGATGAGCAGTTCTTC
NA	TRBD1	TRBV30	TRBJ1-2	CAWSPGQYYGYTF	TGTGCCTGGAGCCCGGGACAGTACTATGGCTACACCTTC
NA	NA	TRBV2	TRBJ2-1	CAGTGNEQFF	TGTGCCGGGACTGGTAATGAGCAGTTCTTC
NA	NA	TRBV7-6	TRBJ1-1	CASSLLRDTEAFF	TGTGCCAGCAGCTTACTCAGGGACACTGAAGCTTTCTTT
NA	NA	TRBV5-1	TRBJ1-5	CASRPPLTQEDNQPQHF	TGCGCCAGCAGGCCTCCGCTTACCCAGGAGGACAATCAGCCCCAGCATTTT
once	NA	TRBV2	TRBJ1-2	CASSGQYGYTF	TGTGCCAGCAGTGGGCAGTATGGCTACACCTTC
NA	TRBD1	TRBV9	TRBJ2-1	CASSAGQTTYNEQFF	TGTGCCAGCAGCGCGGGACAGACCACCTACAATGAGCAGTTCTTC
NA	TRBD1	TRBV19	TRBJ1-5	CASGFGQADQPQHF	TGTGCCAGTGGATTCGGACAGGCTGATCAGCCCCAGCATTTT
NA	NA	TRBV5-6	TRBJ2-1	CASSLVYSNGYNEQFF	TGTGCCAGCAGCTTGGTGTACAGTAATGGCTACAATGAGCAGTTCTTC
NA	NA	TRBV6-1	TRBJ1-2	CASMAFLNYGYTF	TGTGCCAGCATGGCATTTCTTAACTATGGCTACACCTTC
few	NA	TRBV12-3/TRBV12-4	TRBJ2-7	CASSDGYEQYF	TGTGCCAGCAGTGACGGCTACGAGCAGTACTTC
NA	TRBD2	TRBV27	TRBJ2-1	CASSTRPSGYNEQFF	TGTGCCAGCTCAACAAGGCCTAGCGGATACAATGAGCAGTTCTTC
NA	NA	TRBV7-6	TRBJ2-5	CASSLGHGPNVAQYF	TGTGCCAGCAGCTTAGGTCATGGCCCGAACGTGGCCCAGTACTTC
NA	TRBD2	TRBV5-1	TRBJ2-2	CASSPTGTSGTFSTGELFF	TGCGCCAGCAGCCCCACCGGGACTAGCGGAACCTTCTCCACCGGGGAGCTGTTTTTT
NA	NA	TRBV29-1	TRBJ2-1	CSALQEYNEQFF	TGCAGCGCCCTACAAGAGTACAATGAGCAGTTCTTC
NA	NA	TRBV19	TRBJ1-1	CASRGDLANTEAFF	TGTGCCAGTAGAGGTGATTTGGCGAACACTGAAGCTTTCTTT
NA	TRBD1	TRBV15	TRBJ1-2	CATSRRQGIDYGYTF	TGTGCCACCAGCAGAAGACAGGGTATCGACTATGGCTACACCTTC
NA	NA	TRBV4-1	TRBJ1-3	CASSQESLAFSGNTIYF	TGCGCCAGCAGCCAAGAATCGTTGGCCTTCTCTGGAAACACCATATATTTT
NA	NA	TRBV27	TRBJ1-6	CASSFVLNSPLHF	TGTGCCAGCAGTTTTGTTTTAAATTCACCCCTCCACTTT
NA	TRBD1	TRBV10-3	TRBJ1-5	CAISGDRGPQPQHF	TGTGCCATCAGTGGCGACAGGGGGCCTCAGCCCCAGCATTTT
NA	NA	TRBV4-1	TRBJ1-6	CASSQDGVGSPLHF	TGCGCCAGCAGCCAAGATGGGGTTGGTTCACCCCTCCACTTT
NA	NA	TRBV20-1	TRBJ2-7	CSAREYREEQYF	TGCAGTGCTAGAGAGTACAGGGAGGAACAGTACTTC
NA	NA	TRBV30	TRBJ2-3	CACSGTTKDTQYF	TGTGCCTGCTCCGGGACCACTAAAGATACGCAGTATTTT
NA	TRBD1	TRBV27	TRBJ1-2	CASRPSGTGWNGYTF	TGTGCCAGCAGGCCCTCCGGGACAGGGTGGAATGGCTACACCTTC
NA	TRBD2	TRBV7-2	TRBJ2-7	CASSLDGGLAEEQYF	TGTGCCAGCAGCTTAGACGGGGGACTAGCGGAGGAGCAGTACTTC
NA	TRBD1	TRBV5-1	TRBJ1-1	CASSLEGGGTEAFF	TGCGCCAGCAGCTTGGAAGGGGGCGGGACTGAAGCTTTCTTT
NA	NA	TRBV4-2	TRBJ2-3	CASSQERATSTDTQYF	TGTGCCAGCAGCCAAGAAAGGGCCACGAGCACAGATACGCAGTATTTT
NA	TRBD1	TRBV9	TRBJ2-7	CASSPTGTGDHEQYF	TGTGCCAGCAGCCCAACGGGGACAGGGGACCACGAGCAGTACTTC
NA	NA	TRBV13	TRBJ1-1	CASSKPSGTNTEAFF	TGTGCCAGCAGCAAACCCTCGGGGACTAACACTGAAGCTTTCTTT
NA	NA	TRBV15	TRBJ2-5	CATSRDRGADQETQYF	TGTGCCACCAGCAGAGATAGGGGGGCAGACCAAGAGACCCAGTACTTC
NA	TRBD2	TRBV27	TRBJ2-1	CASSFIAGGYNEQFF	TGTGCCAGCAGTTTTATCGCGGGAGGGTACAATGAGCAGTTCTTC
NA	NA	TRBV7-9	TRBJ1-3	CASSLALSDISGNTIYF	TGTGCCAGCAGCTTAGCGCTGTCAGATATCTCTGGAAACACCATATATTTT
once	TRBD1	TRBV6-2/TRBV6-3	TRBJ1-5	CATGTARPGEPQHF	TGTGCCACCGGGACAGCAAGGCCGGGGGAGCCCCAGCATTTT
NA	TRBD2	TRBV3-1	TRBJ2-1	CASSPGLAGDNEQFF	TGTGCCAGCAGCCCGGGACTAGCGGGTGACAATGAGCAGTTCTTC
NA	NA	TRBV14	TRBJ2-3	CASSHMGDTDTQYF	TGTGCCAGCAGCCACATGGGGGACACAGATACGCAGTATTTT
NA	TRBD2	TRBV9	TRBJ2-5	CASSAGTSGQETQYF	TGTGCCAGCAGCGCTGGGACTAGCGGCCAAGAGACCCAGTACTTC
NA	NA	TRBV29-1	TRBJ1-2	CSVVQDYGYTF	TGCAGCGTTGTACAGGACTATGGCTACACCTTC
NA	NA	TRBV6-2/TRBV6-3	TRBJ2-4	CASSYGLAAKNIQYF	TGTGCCAGCAGTTACGGGCTAGCGGCCAAAAACATTCAGTACTTC
NA	NA	TRBV2	TRBJ2-7	CASSDGGLKAYEQYF	TGTGCCAGCAGTGATGGCGGATTGAAAGCCTACGAGCAGTACTTC
NA	NA	TRBV15	TRBJ1-5	CATSRDRGQPQHF	TGTGCCACCAGCAGAGATCGGGGTCAGCCCCAGCATTTT
NA	TRBD2	TRBV9	TRBJ2-5	CASSVALGLAGETQYF	TGTGCCAGCAGCGTAGCCCTGGGACTAGCGGGTGAGACCCAGTACTTC
NA	TRBD1	TRBV2	TRBJ1-1	CASRSGGNTEAFF	TGTGCCAGCAGATCAGGGGGGAACACTGAAGCTTTCTTT
NA	NA	TRBV18	TRBJ2-7	CASSTLEEDEQYF	TGTGCCAGCTCAACCCTAGAGGAGGACGAGCAGTACTTC